Reported below is one T cell receptor (beta chain). Its target is not known. TCRdb fed the 5' RACE reads into MiXCR, producing one record per CDR3 protein. The sample records some 400,000 distinct CDR3 sequences, roughly 6.2% being singletons. This CDR3 comprises 14 residues. The V gene lost 0 bases and the J gene lost 4 bases, with 9 bases spanning the gap. Germline V gives CDR1 LGHNA, CDR2 YSLEER. The sample originates from a study of T cells after yellow fever vaccination. Background on the study: For low cell numbers, libraries were made with SMART-Seq v4 Ultra Low Input.

Findings and limits, study-wide: Contamination of FACS-sorted repertoires by abundant clonotypes from the bulk population could occur.

Sequencing used PBMCs, obtained 5 days after the yellow fever booster vaccination. The sequence was collected from a man aged 30 to 45 who received the YFV17D yellow fever vaccine. The chain recombines TRBV4-3 with TRBJ2-5, with a weak D call TRBD1 (5 bases). The CDR3 here is CASSQDSDRETQYF. CDR3 DNA sequence: TGCGCCAGCAGCCAAGATTCCGACAGAGAGACCCAGTACTTC.